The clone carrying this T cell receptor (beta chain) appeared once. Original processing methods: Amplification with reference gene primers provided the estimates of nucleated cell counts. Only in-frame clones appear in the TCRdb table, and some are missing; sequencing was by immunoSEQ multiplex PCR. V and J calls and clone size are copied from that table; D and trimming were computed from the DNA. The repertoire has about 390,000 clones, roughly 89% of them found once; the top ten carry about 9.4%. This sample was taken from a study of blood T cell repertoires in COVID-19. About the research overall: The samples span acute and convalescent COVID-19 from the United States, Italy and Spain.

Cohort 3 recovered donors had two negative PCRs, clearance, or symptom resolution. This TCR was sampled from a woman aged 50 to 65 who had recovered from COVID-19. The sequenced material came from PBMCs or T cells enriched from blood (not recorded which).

This CDR3 is CASSDPGQFYEQYF. CDR3 bases: TGTGCCAGCAGTGACCCGGGACAGTTCTACGAGCAGTACTTC. The J gene is TRBJ2-7, the V gene TRBV2, with 7 bases lining up with TRBD1. Per germline, CDR1 SNHLY and CDR2 FYNNEI. Trimming at V came to 3 bases and at J to 3 bases, leaving 5 bases not matched to a gene. CDR3 size: 14 residues.